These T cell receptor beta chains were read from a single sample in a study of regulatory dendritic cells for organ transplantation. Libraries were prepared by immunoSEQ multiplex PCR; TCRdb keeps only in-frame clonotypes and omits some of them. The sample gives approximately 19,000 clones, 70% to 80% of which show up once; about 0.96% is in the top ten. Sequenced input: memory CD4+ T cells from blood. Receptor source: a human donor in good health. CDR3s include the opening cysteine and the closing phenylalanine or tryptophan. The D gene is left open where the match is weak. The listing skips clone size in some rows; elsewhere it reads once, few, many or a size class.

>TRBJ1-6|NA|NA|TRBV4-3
TGCGCCAGCAGCCAAGCGACCCTAGGTGGTAATTCACCCCTCCACTTT
CASSQATLGGNSPLHF
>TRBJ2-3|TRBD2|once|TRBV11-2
TGTGCCAGCAGCTTAACGGAAAGCGGGGCTATGGGGGCGCAGTATTTT
CASSLTESGAMGAQYF
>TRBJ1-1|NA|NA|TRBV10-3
TGTGCCATCAGAGGTGCGGGGAGGGACACTGAAGCTTTCTTT
CAIRGAGRDTEAFF
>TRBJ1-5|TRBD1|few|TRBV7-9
TGTGCCAGCGCGATAACAGGGGACAATCAGCCCCAGCATTTT
CASAITGDNQPQHF
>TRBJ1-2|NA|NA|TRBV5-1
TGCGCCAGCAGCTTGGTGGGAGGTAACTATGGCTACACCTTC
CASSLVGGNYGYTF
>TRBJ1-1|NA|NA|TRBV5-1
TGCGCCAGCAGAGAGGGAAACACTGAAGCTTTCTTT
CASREGNTEAFF
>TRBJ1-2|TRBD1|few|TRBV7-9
TGTGCCAGCGCCGGAGGGGGCGGCTACACCTTC
CASAGGGGYTF
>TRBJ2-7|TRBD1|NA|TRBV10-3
TGTGCCATCAGTCCTACAGGGGACGAGCAGTACTTC
CAISPTGDEQYF
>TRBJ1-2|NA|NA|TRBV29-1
TGCAGCGTTGGGGGGGGAGAGGGATATGGCTACACCTTC
CSVGGGEGYGYTF
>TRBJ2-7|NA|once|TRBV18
TGTGCCAGCTCACCACCTGACAGGAGCTCCTACGAGCAGTACTTC
CASSPPDRSSYEQYF
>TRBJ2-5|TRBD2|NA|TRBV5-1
TGCGCCAGCAGCTTCGGCGGGGGGCAGGGAGAGACCCAGTACTTC
CASSFGGGQGETQYF
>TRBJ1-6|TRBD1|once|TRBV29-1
TGCAGCGTTCGCGAAGGGACAGGGAATTCACCCCTCCACTTT
CSVREGTGNSPLHF
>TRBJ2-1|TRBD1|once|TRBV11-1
TGTGCCAGCAGCGCGAGAGGACAGGGCCTCAATGAGCAGTTCTTC
CASSARGQGLNEQFF
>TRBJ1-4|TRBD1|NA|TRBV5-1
TGCGCCAGCAGCTTACAGGGGCTTAATGAAAAACTGTTTTTT
CASSLQGLNEKLFF
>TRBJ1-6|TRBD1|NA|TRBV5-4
TGTGCCAGCAGCCAGGGACAGCACGGGTCACCCCTCCACTTT
CASSQGQHGSPLHF
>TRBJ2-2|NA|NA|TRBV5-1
TGCGCCAGCAGCTTGAACGGGGGGCCCTTCCTCGGGGAGCTGTTTTTT
CASSLNGGPFLGELFF
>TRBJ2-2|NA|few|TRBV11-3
TGTGCCAGGCAGGATCGCACCGGGGAGCTGTTTTTT
CARQDRTGELFF
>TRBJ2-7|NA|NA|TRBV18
TGTGCCAGCTCACTTAGAAGGGGTCTCTACGAGCAGTACTTC
CASSLRRGLYEQYF
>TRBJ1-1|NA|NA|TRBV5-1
TGCGCCAGCAGCTCCCAAGGGGGGGCGAACACTGAAGCTTTCTTT
CASSSQGGANTEAFF
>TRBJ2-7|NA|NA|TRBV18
TGTGCCAGCTCTCTGGACATCGACGACGAGCAGTACTTC
CASSLDIDDEQYF
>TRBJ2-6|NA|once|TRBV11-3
TGTGCCAGCAGCCCCCTGTTCTCTGGGGCCAACGTCCTGACTTTC
CASSPLFSGANVLTF
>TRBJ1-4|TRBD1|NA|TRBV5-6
TGTGCCAGCAGCGTTACCGGGACAGGGGCTGTACTGTTTTTT
CASSVTGTGAVLFF